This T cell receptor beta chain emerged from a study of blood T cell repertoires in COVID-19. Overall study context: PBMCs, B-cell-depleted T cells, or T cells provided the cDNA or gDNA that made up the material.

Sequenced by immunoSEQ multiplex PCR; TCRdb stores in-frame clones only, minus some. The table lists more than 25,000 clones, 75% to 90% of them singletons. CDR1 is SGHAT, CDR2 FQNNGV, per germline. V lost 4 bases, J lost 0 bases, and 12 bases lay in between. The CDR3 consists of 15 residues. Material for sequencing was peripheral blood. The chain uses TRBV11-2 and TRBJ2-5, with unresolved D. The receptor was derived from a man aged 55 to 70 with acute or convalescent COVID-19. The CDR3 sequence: CASSSFGDYQETQYF. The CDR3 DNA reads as TGTGCCAGCAGCTCCTTTGGTGACTACCAAGAGACCCAGTACTTC.